The next 30 T cell receptor beta chains were all read from a single sample in a study of radiation and T cells in renal cell carcinoma (dated by TCRdb to 2018 to 2020). Receptor libraries were prepared by the immunoSEQ multiplex PCR assay. TCRdb holds this immuneACCESS table with in-frame rearrangements only. Some clones are missing; in checked studies, unresolved V genes explain under half, and the rest has no known cause. For this sample the table gives tens of thousands of clones, of which 70% to 85% were detected only once. Around 6.7% of the sample is in the top ten clones. The time point label, as the study defines it: baseline pretreatment blood. The treatment or condition label corresponds to: 15 Gy SBRT to primary tumor, nephrectomy 4 weeks later. Specimen: blood, collected from a patient whose treatment included radiotherapy and nephrectomy. The receptors shown here come from a man aged 60 to 69 with renal cell carcinoma.

The gene calls are TRBV6-5 and TRBJ2-1, with D unclear. CDR3 length: 13 residues. V was clipped by 0 bases and J by 12 bases, with 12 bases between them. The germline CDR1 and CDR2 sequences are MNHEY and SVGAGI. The CDR3 loop reads CASSYSWHMGQFF. CDR3 bases: TGTGCCAGCAGTTACTCTTGGCATATGGGGCAGTTCTTC.

The chain recombines TRBV10-1 with TRBJ1-5, with 10 nucleotides matching TRBD1. Per the germline V gene, CDR1 is WNHNN and CDR2 is SYGVQD (reference sequence). The CDR3 spans 13 residues. V shed 4 bases and J 6 bases; nucleotides not matched to a gene: 0. The CDR3 region is CASSGTGGQPQHF. CDR3 DNA sequence: TGCGCCAGCAGTGGGACAGGGGGTCAGCCCCAGCATTTT.

The J gene is TRBJ2-3, the V gene TRBV6-4; TRBD2 agrees at 10 bases. V dropped 6 bases and J dropped 11; count of bases not matched to a gene: 8. Germline lookup yields CDR1 MRHNA and CDR2 SNTAGT. This CDR3 region has 13 residues. The CDR3 region is CASREELAGMQYF. The CDR3 bases are TGTGCCAGCAGGGAAGAACTAGCGGGAATGCAGTATTTT.

This clone has only a few counts. This CDR3 is CASSQELSNQPQHF. The CDR3 DNA reads TGTGCCAGCAGCCAAGAGCTGAGCAATCAGCCCCAGCATTTT. This chain joins TRBV7-2 and TRBJ1-5; D gene ambiguous. Germline CDR1 reads SGHTA; CDR2 reads FQGNSA. Trimming took off 5 bases at V and 1 base at J, with 9 bases between the two ends. The CDR3 runs to 14 residues.

The J gene is TRBJ1-4, the V gene TRBV11-2; D not resolved. Trimming removed 5 bases from V and 1 base from J, with 17 bases in between. Per the germline V gene, CDR1 is SGHAT and CDR2 is FQNNGV. This CDR3 has 17 residues. CDR3 amino acids: CASSVGQGRLTNEKLFF. CDR3 DNA: TGTGCCAGCAGCGTCGGCCAAGGCCGTTTAACTAATGAAAAACTGTTTTTT.

This clone was seen more than once but under ten times. V and J are TRBV4-3 and TRBJ1-2; TRBD1 is a possible D gene (6 bases). The V and J ends lost 8 bases and 3 bases respectively, with 19 bases between them. The CDR3 runs 15 residues. Per the germline V gene, CDR1 is LGHNA and CDR2 is YSLEER. CDR3 DNA: TGCGCCAGCGGCCGGGACATTGGGGGTGACTATGGCTACACCTTC. As protein: CASGRDIGGDYGYTF.

In this sample, this clone turned up once. The chain links TRBV7-3 to TRBJ1-1; the D is unclear. CDR1 and CDR2 (germline): SGHTA, FQGTGA. The CDR3 is 16 residues long. The V gene lost 1 base and the J gene lost 2 bases, with 14 bases spanning the gap. The CDR3 DNA reads as TGTGCCAGCAGCTTAATCGGGTTAACTTCAAACACTGAAGCTTTCTTT. It specifies CASSLIGLTSNTEAFF.

CDR3 in DNA: TGTGCCTGGAAATGGGGCCTAGCGGGAGACCTTAGCACAGATACGCAGTATTTT. Protein: CAWKWGLAGDLSTDTQYF. The chain has TRBV30 and TRBJ2-3; TRBD2 agrees at 10 bases. V lost 4 bases to trimming and J lost 0 bases; unmatched junction nucleotides: 13. CDR1 and CDR2 from the germline V gene are GTSNPN and SVGIG (reference sequence). This CDR3 region has 18 residues.

J is TRBJ2-1 and V is TRBV29-1, with TRBD2 matching over 10 bases. The CDR3 sequence is 17 residues long. The J segment lost 7 bases and the V segment lost 6 bases, leaving 18 bases of the junction unmatched. Looked up from germline, CDR1 is SQVTM and CDR2 is ANQGSEA. The CDR3, as DNA: TGCAGCGTCTCGGGACTAGCGAGCTCCACCTCTACAAATGAGCAGTTCTTC. Translated, it gives CSVSGLASSTSTNEQFF.

The chain uses TRBV18 and TRBJ2-2; D is ambiguous. The germline gives CDR1 KGHSH, CDR2 LQKENI. This CDR3 has 12 residues. Between the trimmed V and J ends, which lost 2 bases and 7 bases, there was a span of 5 bases. The CDR3 sequence: CASSPGIGELFF. The CDR3 bases are TGTGCCAGCTCACCAGGGATCGGGGAGCTGTTTTTT.

This clone was detected ten times or more. The identical CDR3 is also encoded by other nucleotide sequences in the sample. The chain carries TRBV5-1 and TRBJ2-7; 10 nucleotides line up with TRBD2. Trimming at V came to 4 bases and at J to 3 bases, leaving 4 bases not matched to a gene. The CDR3 contains 14 residues. Germline CDR1 SGHRS, CDR2 YFSETQ. The CDR3 loop reads CASSRTSGNYEQYF. The CDR3 DNA is TGCGCCAGCAGCCGCACTAGCGGGAACTACGAGCAGTACTTC.

In this sample, this clone turned up once. The chain is built from TRBV18 and TRBJ1-3; the match to TRBD1 covers 8 bases. There are 14 residues in the CDR3. V dropped 4 bases and J dropped 4; count of bases not matched to a gene: 3. Germline assignment: CDR1 KGHSH and CDR2 LQKENI. The CDR3 DNA follows: TGTGCCAGCTCACGGGACAGGAAAGGAAACACCATATATTTT. Translated: CASSRDRKGNTIYF.

This rearrangement joins TRBV7-2 to TRBJ2-3, with TRBD2 matching over 7 bases. CDR1 SGHTA and CDR2 FQGNSA come from the germline V gene. The length of the CDR3 is 15 residues. Trimming removed 1 base from V and 4 bases from J; junction bases left unmatched: 5. The CDR3 loop is CASSLEASGADTQYF. The CDR3 bases are TGTGCCAGCAGCTTAGAGGCTAGCGGAGCAGATACGCAGTATTTT.

V and J are TRBV6-1 and TRBJ1-5; the D is unclear. The CDR3 runs 15 residues. Germline CDR1 MNHNS, CDR2 SASEGT. The germline V and J ends were trimmed by 4 bases and 4 bases, with 14 bases remaining between them. The DNA for the CDR3 is TGTGCCAGCAGTGTCGGGAGGAGCCCAAATCAGCCCCAGCATTTT. Translation: CASSVGRSPNQPQHF.

The genes are TRBV4-2 and TRBJ2-1; D might be TRBD1 (5 bases). V was shortened by 1 base and J by 7 bases, with 11 bases between the two germline ends. The CDR3 is 14 amino acids. Germline V gene lookup returns CDR1 LGHNA and CDR2 YNFKEQ. The CDR3 region has the DNA TGTGCCAGCAGCCAAGTAGGGGTAGAGAATGAGCAGTTCTTC. It encodes CASSQVGVENEQFF.

CDR3 amino acids: CASSSRVVAFF. CDR3 bases: TGTGCCAGTAGTTCCAGGGTTGTAGCTTTCTTT. J is TRBJ1-1 and V is TRBV19, with D tentatively TRBD1 (5 bases). This CDR3 has 11 amino acids. Germline CDR1 is LNHDA and CDR2 is SQIVND (reference sequence). Trimming took 5 bases from V and 10 from J, leaving 11 bases between them. Based on the CDR3 plus reference TRBV19 and TRBJ1-1, the full variable domain is DGGITQSPKYLFRKEGQNVTLSCEQNLNHDAMYWYRQDPGQGLRLIYYSQIVNDFQKGDIAEGYSVSREKKESFPLTVTSAQKNPTAFYLCASSSRVVAFFGQGTRLTVV.

The chain recombines TRBV16 with TRBJ2-7; D call uncertain. This CDR3 has 13 amino acids. Germline values: CDR1 KGHSY, CDR2 FQNENV. V was clipped by 2 bases and J by 0 bases, with 5 bases between them. CDR3 sequence reads: CASSQGDSYEQYF. The DNA for the CDR3 is TGTGCCAGCAGCCAAGGCGACTCCTACGAGCAGTACTTC.

The V call is TRBV5-6, the J call TRBJ1-2, with TRBD1 matching 7 bases. The CDR3 spans 14 residues. V lost 3 bases and J lost 5; bases outside the gene matches: 7. Germline CDR1 is SGHDT and CDR2 is YYEEEE. The CDR3 loop reads CASSSPGQIYGYTF. The CDR3, as DNA: TGTGCCAGCAGCTCCCCGGGACAGATTTATGGCTACACCTTC.

The genes are TRBV10-3 and TRBJ2-3; D might be TRBD1 (5 bases). The length of the CDR3 is 13 residues. Germline CDR1 ENHRY, CDR2 SYGVKD. V shed 4 bases and J shed 3 bases, with 8 bases lying between them. Written as DNA, the CDR3 is TGTGCCATCAGTGGTGCAGGGACAGATACGCAGTATTTT. Protein product: CAISGAGTDTQYF.

This chain links TRBV11-3 with TRBJ2-2; D might be TRBD1 (5 bases). V lost 1 base and J 1 base, leaving 10 bases between the germline ends. The CDR3 extends over 16 amino acids. The germline V gene encodes CDR1 SGHNT and CDR2 YENEEA. The CDR3 is CASSLGPGMNTGELFF. CDR3 in DNA: TGTGCCAGCAGCTTAGGCCCAGGGATGAACACCGGGGAGCTGTTTTTT.

The J gene is TRBJ2-1, the V gene TRBV18; TRBD1 matches at 11 bases. V trimming: 3 bases; J trimming: 8 bases; junction bases outside the gene matches: 12. In germline, CDR1 is KGHSH, CDR2 LQKENI. The CDR3 consists of 17 residues. CDR3 in amino acids: CASSPPPDRGRPHEQFF. DNA for the CDR3: TGTGCCAGCTCACCCCCCCCGGACAGGGGGCGCCCCCATGAGCAGTTCTTC. Full variable domain (rest looked up from reference TRBV18 and TRBJ2-1): NAGVMQNPRHLVRRRGQEARLRCSPMKGHSHVYWYRQLPEEGLKFMVYLQKENIIDESGMPKERFSAEFPKEGPSILRIQQVVRGDSAAYFCASSPPPDRGRPHEQFFGPGTRLTVL.

J is TRBJ2-7 and V is TRBV10-3; TRBD1 aligns across 7 bases. J was trimmed by 4 bases and V by 6 bases; bases with no gene match: 9. This CDR3 comprises 14 residues. Germline V CDR1 and CDR2: ENHRY, SYGVKD. CDR3 residues: CAIRNRGAIYEQYF. In DNA form, the CDR3 reads TGTGCCATCAGGAACAGGGGAGCCATTTACGAGCAGTACTTC.

The rearrangement uses TRBV19 and TRBJ1-1; D remains unclear. With 3 bases removed from V and 5 bases from J, the gap between germline ends came to 13 bases. The CDR3 extends over 14 amino acids. Looked up from germline, CDR1 is LNHDA and CDR2 is SQIVND (reference sequence). The CDR3 protein is CASSIGEAWTEAFF. The CDR3 DNA is TGTGCCAGTAGTATTGGGGAGGCTTGGACTGAAGCTTTCTTT.

The chain joins TRBV19 to TRBJ2-3, with D uncertain. V lost 3 bases, J lost 3 bases, and 7 bases lay in between. The CDR3 has 13 residues. Germline CDR1 reads LNHDA; CDR2 reads SQIVND (reference sequence). CDR3 DNA sequence: TGTGCCAGTAGTATTCTAGATACAGATACGCAGTATTTT. Translation: CASSILDTDTQYF.

The chain carries TRBV4-3 and TRBJ2-3; TRBD2 agrees at 7 bases. Germline V gene lookup returns CDR1 LGHNA and CDR2 YSLEER. V was pared by 4 bases and J by 2 bases, with 3 bases of the junction left unmatched. There are 14 residues in the CDR3. The CDR3: CASSRGLFTDTQYF. The CDR3 DNA is TGCGCCAGCAGCCGGGGACTATTCACAGATACGCAGTATTTT.

The chain carries TRBV28 and TRBJ1-4; 8 nucleotides line up with TRBD1. CDR3 length: 16 amino acids. Per germline, CDR1 MDHEN and CDR2 SYDVKM. The V gene end was trimmed by 1 base and the J gene end by 4 bases; junction bases not matched to a gene: 5. The CDR3 region is CASSLSGQGLNEKLFF. The DNA of the CDR3 is TGTGCCAGCAGTTTATCCGGACAGGGCCTTAATGAAAAACTGTTTTTT.

The CDR3 reads CASRLDSYEQYF. CDR3 nucleotides: TGTGCCAGCAGACTGGATAGCTACGAGCAGTACTTC. V and J are TRBV5-4 and TRBJ2-7; D remains ambiguous. In germline, CDR1 is SGHNT, CDR2 YYREEE (reference sequence). The V end was cut by 5 bases, the J end by 3 bases, with 9 bases between. CDR3 length: 12 residues.

The V and J genes are TRBV10-3 and TRBJ1-4; 11 nucleotides align to TRBD1. The CDR3 covers 19 residues. Germline loops: CDR1 ENHRY, CDR2 SYGVKD. Trimming cost V 3 bases and J 0 bases; bases outside gene matches: 9. CDR3 loop: CAISEWDRGLGATNEKLFF. CDR3 nucleotide sequence: TGTGCCATCAGTGAATGGGACAGGGGGTTAGGGGCAACTAATGAAAAACTGTTTTTT.

The genes are TRBV29-1 and TRBJ1-1; 8 bases map to TRBD1. Germline V gene data show CDR1 as SQVTM and CDR2 as ANQGSEA. V dropped 6 bases and J dropped 5; count of bases not matched to a gene: 8. This CDR3 comprises 13 residues. The CDR3 nucleotides read TGCAGCGTCGGGGACAGGCCCTTTACTGAAGCTTTCTTT. Translated: CSVGDRPFTEAFF.

V usage is TRBV25-1 and J usage is TRBJ2-5, with a tentative D call TRBD2 (6 bases). This CDR3 contains 14 residues. V was cut by 5 bases and J by 3 bases, with 13 bases left in between. The germline V gene has CDR1 MGHDK and CDR2 SYGVNS. For the CDR3, the DNA is TGTGCCAGCAGTACCCTAGCGTCTAAAGAGACCCAGTACTTC. This codes for CASSTLASKETQYF.